Shown below are 2 T cell receptor beta chains from a single sample sequenced in a study of T cell responses to AZD1222 COVID-19 vaccine. Measured with immunoSEQ multiplex PCR; TCRdb has only the in-frame clones, and not every one. Among tens of thousands of clones, roughly 82% were seen once, and the ten largest hold 2.9%. Sequencing used peripheral blood, obtained on day 0 of AZD1222 vaccination. Receptors were obtained from an adult in good health.

The chain carries TRBV15 and TRBJ2-7; D tentatively reads TRBD1 or TRBD2 (5 bases each). Germline V gives CDR1 LNHNV, CDR2 YYDKDF (reference sequence). Trimming took 0 bases from V and 3 from J, leaving 12 bases between them. The CDR3 is 15 residues long. CDR3 loop: CATSRDPGRVYEQYF. DNA of the CDR3: TGTGCCACCAGCAGAGATCCGGGACGGGTCTACGAGCAGTACTTC.

The gene calls are TRBV5-6 and TRBJ2-1; D unresolved. The CDR3 has 12 residues. Germline CDR1 reads SGHDT; CDR2 reads YYEEEE. V lost 3 bases and J lost 9, with 10 bases in between. The CDR3 reads CASSSWSGEQFF. The CDR3 nucleotides read TGTGCCAGCAGCTCGTGGTCCGGTGAGCAGTTCTTC.